This TCR beta chain is from a study of post-analysis software for immune sequencing data. Overall study: Patients with relapsing-remitting, secondary progressive and progressive-relapsing multiple sclerosis courses were all represented. Overall study findings and caveats: The study found TRBV5-6, TRBV5-1 and TRBV20-1 among a few TRBV segments more frequent in patients than controls.

Per the germline V gene, CDR1 is ENHRY and CDR2 is SYGVKD. This CDR3 spans 15 amino acids. The V segment lost 4 bases and the J segment 0 bases; nucleotides outside the gene matches: 5. Unique molecular identifiers tagged the TCR beta cDNA libraries. In TCRdb, the PCR reads were re-called with MiXCR into one record per CDR3 protein. The table records 500,000 to 600,000 distinct CDR3 sequences, around 44% of them present only once. For this clonotype: Antigen specificity is unknown.

The TCR sequence derives from a girl aged 10-17 years with multiple sclerosis. The specimen was blood. This sequence joins TRBV10-3 and TRBJ1-1; 7 bases align to TRBD1. The CDR3 spells CAISGGQFLNTEAFF. As DNA, the CDR3 is TGTGCCATCAGTGGGGGACAGTTTTTGAACACTGAAGCTTTCTTT.